The 20 T cell receptor beta chains reported below all come from one sample, sequenced in a study of Graves' ophthalmopathy and Graves' hyperthyroidism. Using RNA transcripts, the TCR beta CDR3 regions were amplified. First-round RT-PCR employed HTBI primers, with a second-round multiplex PCR after it. TCRdb processed the multiplex PCR reads anew with MiXCR; each CDR3 protein has one entry. The table has 740,000 or so distinct CDR3 sequences, 40% seen once. The sample consisted of peripheral blood. The receptors come from an adult man with Graves' ophthalmopathy.

The V gene is TRBV2, the J gene TRBJ1-3; no definite D call. The CDR3 is 19 amino acids. Germline assignment: CDR1 SNHLY and CDR2 FYNNEI. V dropped 9 bases and J dropped 0 bases, with 27 bases sitting between them. The CDR3 DNA follows: TGTGCCAGTAGTATAGACCACGGTGGCAGATCTTTCTCTGGAAACACCATATATTTT. Its translation is CASSIDHGGRSFSGNTIYF.

CDR3 region: CASSYRATSGNTIYF. For the CDR3, the DNA is TGTGCCAGCAGTTATAGGGCCACCTCTGGAAACACCATATATTTT. The genes are TRBV25-1 and TRBJ1-3; the D is unclear. Germline V lookup: CDR1 MGHDK, CDR2 SYGVNS. V gave up 5 bases and J gave up 0 bases, with 11 bases separating them. The CDR3 is made up of 15 amino acids.

This clonotype has just a few counts. This chain's CDR3 is CASSQGWDEQYF. The CDR3 nucleotides are TGTGCCAGCAGCCAGGGGTGGGACGAGCAGTACTTC. The gene calls are TRBV3-1 and TRBJ2-7; D gene ambiguous. Trimming removed 3 bases from V and 5 bases from J, with 8 bases in between. The CDR3 has 12 residues. Per the germline V gene, CDR1 is LGHDT and CDR2 is YNNKEL (reference sequence).

This clonotype was detected many times. CDR3 in DNA: TGTGCCAGCAGCTCCAGGGCCGGGGACGAGCAGTACTTC. Translation: CASSSRAGDEQYF. V is TRBV7-9 and J is TRBJ2-7; D is perhaps TRBD1 or TRBD2 (5 bases each). Germline V CDR1 and CDR2: SEHNR, FQNEAQ (reference sequence). The CDR3 consists of 13 residues. The V end was cut by 4 bases, the J end by 5 bases, with 12 bases between.

This clonotype has more than one count but fewer than ten. V and J are TRBV3-1 and TRBJ1-1; the D is unclear. Trimming removed 4 bases from V and 14 bases from J, with 11 bases in between. The CDR3 is 10 residues long. Looked up from germline, CDR1 is LGHDT and CDR2 is YNNKEL (reference sequence). CDR3 DNA: TGTGCCAGCAGCCCTGGACTAGGATTCTTT. Translation: CASSPGLGFF.

For this clonotype: This could be a read error, since a much larger clone is one nucleotide away. The chain couples TRBV7-9 to TRBJ2-7; tentatively, D is TRBD2 (7 bases). Germline values: CDR1 SEHNR, CDR2 FQNEAQ (reference sequence). V was clipped by 4 bases and J by 5 bases, with 21 bases between them. The CDR3 runs to 16 residues. CDR3 in DNA: TGTGCCAGCAGCTACCGAGGAAGACCGGGGGGCGACGAGCAGTACTTC. It translates to CASSYRGRPGGDEQYF.

V and J are TRBV15 and TRBJ1-3, with D maybe TRBD1 (5 bases). Germline values: CDR1 LNHNV, CDR2 YYDKDF (reference sequence). The V gene lost 0 bases and the J gene lost 0 bases, with 9 bases spanning the gap. The CDR3 length is 16 residues. The CDR3 nucleotides read TGTGCCACCAGCAGAGATGTAGGGGTCTCTGGAAACACCATATATTTT. Its protein is CATSRDVGVSGNTIYF.

This chain uses TRBV10-3 with TRBJ1-5, with D uncertain. Germline V gene data show CDR1 as ENHRY and CDR2 as SYGVKD. The ends were cut back, 10 bases at V and 6 bases at J, with 19 bases in the middle. This CDR3 is built from 14 residues. The CDR3 sequence is CASSQTDLRQPQHF. The CDR3 bases are TGTGCCAGCAGCCAGACGGACTTACGTCAGCCCCAGCATTTT.

This clonotype came up many times. The chain joins TRBV10-3 to TRBJ1-3, with TRBD1 matching 7 bases. In germline, CDR1 is ENHRY, CDR2 SYGVKD. Unmatched junction bases numbered 4, after V lost 5 bases and J lost 0 bases. The CDR3 loop spans 15 amino acids. The CDR3 region is CAISRQGDSGNTIYF. As DNA, the CDR3 is TGTGCCATCAGTCGTCAGGGGGACTCTGGAAACACCATATATTTT.

At least ten counts were recorded for this clonotype. The chain links TRBV5-1 to TRBJ1-6; D perhaps matches TRBD1 (5 bases). This CDR3 region has 13 residues. V dropped 5 bases and J dropped 6 bases, with 9 bases sitting between them. Germline V CDR1 and CDR2: SGHRS, YFSETQ. The CDR3 sequence: CASRGRLNSPLHF. The DNA for the CDR3 is TGCGCCAGCAGGGGACGGCTTAATTCACCCCTCCACTTT. Using reference TRBV5-1 and TRBJ1-6 for the parts outside the CDR3, the full variable domain is KAGVTQTPRYLIKTRGQQVTLSCSPISGHRSVSWYQQTPGQGLQFLFEYFSETQRNKGNFPGRFSGRQFSNSRSEMNVSTLELGDSALYLCASRGRLNSPLHFGNGTRLTVT.

Many counts were recorded for this clonotype. V is TRBV13 and J is TRBJ2-7; D not certain. Germline CDR1 is PRHDT and CDR2 is FYEKMQ (reference sequence). This CDR3 has 12 amino acids. V lost 0 bases and J lost 7, with 7 bases in between. CDR3: CASSLGTGEQYF. The CDR3 DNA follows: TGTGCCAGCAGCTTAGGGACTGGGGAGCAGTACTTC.

This clonotype was found once. The missing conserved phenylalanine or tryptophan at the end of this CDR3 makes a read error likely. This chain links TRBV27 with TRBJ2-7, with D perhaps matching TRBD2 (6 bases). Germline lookup yields CDR1 MNHEY and CDR2 SMNVEV (reference sequence). The V gene lost 5 bases and the J gene lost 3 bases, with 14 bases spanning the gap. This CDR3 comprises 14 residues. The CDR3 sequence: CASSGGIRYYEQYC. The CDR3 DNA follows: TGTGCCAGCAGTGGGGGGATACGGTACTACGAGCAGTACTGC.

This clonotype was counted at least ten times. The chain carries TRBV7-9 and TRBJ2-7, with D tentatively TRBD2 (5 bases). V lost 4 bases to trimming and J lost 0 bases, with 13 bases between them. From germline, CDR1 is SEHNR and CDR2 FQNEAQ (reference sequence). The CDR3 loop spans 15 amino acids. For the CDR3, the DNA is TGTGCCAGCAGCTCAGTACTCGGGGTCTCCTACGAGCAGTACTTC. Translation: CASSSVLGVSYEQYF.

Details on this clonotype: A junction end diverges from the germline sequence, so it may reflect a read error. The chain uses TRBV15 and TRBJ2-2, with no clear D. From germline, CDR1 is LNHNV and CDR2 YYDKDF (reference sequence). The CDR3 spans 16 residues. CDR3 in amino acids: CATSGDTTFYTGELFF. Here the CDR3 DNA reads TGTGCCACCAGCGGAGACACGACATTCTACACCGGGGAGCTGTTTTTT.

This rearrangement joins TRBV5-1 to TRBJ1-6; D not resolved. This CDR3 has 15 amino acids. Trimming cost V 4 bases and J 7 bases, with 15 bases left between them. Germline V gene data show CDR1 as SGHRS and CDR2 as YFSETQ. The CDR3 loop reads CASSPFGDRNSPLHF. The CDR3, as DNA: TGCGCCAGCAGCCCCTTCGGGGATCGGAATTCACCCCTCCACTTT.

This clonotype was recorded a few times. The J gene is TRBJ1-2, the V gene TRBV3-1; maybe TRBD1 (5 bases). The CDR3 length is 14 residues. V was clipped by 3 bases and J by 4 bases, with 12 bases between them. The germline gives CDR1 LGHDT, CDR2 YNNKEL (reference sequence). The CDR3 bases are TGTGCCAGCAGCCAGGGGGGACGGATCTATGGCTACACCTTC. As protein: CASSQGGRIYGYTF.

This clonotype was seen repeatedly, ten times or more. The chain combines TRBV7-2 with TRBJ2-2, with D perhaps assigned TRBD1 or TRBD2 (5 bases each). The CDR3 extends over 14 amino acids. Germline assignment: CDR1 SGHTA and CDR2 FQGNSA. Trimming took off 6 bases at V and 4 bases at J, with 12 bases between the two ends. The DNA of the CDR3 is TGTGCCAGCAGGGGGGACGCGGGCACCGGGGAGCTGTTTTTT. Amino acids: CASRGDAGTGELFF.

This clonotype has a count of ten or more. V gene TRBV20-1 combines with J gene TRBJ1-2; 12 bases agree with TRBD1. From germline, CDR1 is DFQATT and CDR2 SNEGSKA (reference sequence). V dropped 6 bases and J dropped 8; count of bases not matched to a gene: 7. This CDR3 contains 13 residues. CDR3 DNA: TGCAGTGCCATGGGACAGGGGGCGCGCGGCTACACCTTC. Amino acids: CSAMGQGARGYTF.

The gene calls are TRBV12-3 or TRBV12-4 and TRBJ2-5, with D perhaps matching TRBD1 (6 bases). With 5 bases removed from V and 4 bases from J, the gap between germline ends came to 20 bases. The CDR3 runs to 16 residues. CDR3 DNA sequence: TGTGCCAGCAGTCCCCCTAACAGGGCCGGCGGAGAGACCCAGTACTTC. Its protein product is CASSPPNRAGGETQYF.

This chain links TRBV4-3 with TRBJ1-1; a possible D gene is TRBD1 (5 bases). Germline assignment: CDR1 LGHNA and CDR2 YSLEER. CDR3 size: 16 residues. Trimming removed 4 bases from V and 3 bases from J, with 18 bases in between. In DNA, the CDR3 is TGCGCCAGCAGCCGAGAAGGTTTCGGAGGGGACACTGAAGCTTTCTTT. Translated: CASSREGFGGDTEAFF.